This entry lists 22 T cell receptor beta chains sequenced from one sample in a study of blood T cell repertoires in COVID-19. Profiling relied on immunoSEQ multiplex PCR, and the TCRdb table lists in-frame clones only, not all of them. The table has 100,000 to 150,000 clones, 88% seen once. Material for sequencing was peripheral blood. These receptors came from a man aged 50-59 years with acute or convalescent COVID-19.

The V and J genes are TRBV12-5 and TRBJ2-7; 8 bases map to TRBD1. Germline V gene data show CDR1 as LGHNT and CDR2 as FRNRAP. V was clipped by 4 bases and J by 5 bases; unmatched bases: 7. The CDR3 consists of 14 residues. Written as DNA, the CDR3 is TGTGCTAGTGGTTCGGGGACAGGATCCAACGAGCAGTACTTC. Translation: CASGSGTGSNEQYF.

This chain connects TRBV30 to TRBJ2-7; 8 positions agree with TRBD1. Trimming removed 4 bases from V and 6 bases from J; junction bases left unmatched: 11. Germline CDR1 and CDR2: GTSNPN and SVGIG (reference sequence). The CDR3 extends over 14 amino acids. The chain's CDR3 is CAWTDGQGFGEQYF. DNA for the CDR3: TGTGCCTGGACTGATGGACAGGGTTTTGGCGAGCAGTACTTC.

V is TRBV7-2 and J is TRBJ1-5; D not resolved. Germline assignment: CDR1 SGHTA and CDR2 FQGNSA. Trimming pared 5 bases from V and 2 bases from J, leaving 10 bases between. CDR3 size: 14 residues. CDR3: CASSRNQGNQPQHF. The CDR3 coding sequence is TGTGCCAGCAGCCGTAATCAGGGCAATCAGCCCCAGCATTTT.

This clone was detected only once. The J gene is TRBJ1-1, the V gene TRBV5-4, with 8 bases identical to TRBD1. Germline assignment: CDR1 SGHNT and CDR2 YYREEE (reference sequence). This CDR3 spans 15 amino acids. Trimming at V came to 0 bases and at J to 5 bases, leaving 6 bases not matched to a gene. The CDR3 is CASSLAQGARTEAFF. The CDR3, as DNA: TGTGCCAGCAGCTTGGCTCAGGGGGCGCGAACTGAAGCTTTCTTT.

V and J are TRBV2 and TRBJ2-5, with D perhaps matching TRBD1 (6 bases). Germline CDR1 is SNHLY and CDR2 is FYNNEI. The CDR3 totals 13 residues. Trimming cost V 4 bases and J 5 bases, with 11 bases left between them. CDR3 DNA: TGTGCCAGCAGTGCTGGGGGCGATGAGACCCAGTACTTC. Translating it yields CASSAGGDETQYF.

V is TRBV6-5 and J is TRBJ1-5; 8 nucleotides align to TRBD1. Germline V lookup: CDR1 MNHEY, CDR2 SVGAGI. V lost 6 bases to trimming and J lost 4 bases; unmatched junction nucleotides: 8. This CDR3 has 15 residues. Here the CDR3 DNA reads TGTGCCAGCAGCCGAGGGACAGGCGCTAATCAGCCCCAGCATTTT. This translates into CASSRGTGANQPQHF.

V gene TRBV2 combines with J gene TRBJ2-3, with D uncertain. The CDR3 length is 11 residues. Trimming pared 6 bases from V and 4 bases from J, leaving 5 bases between. The V gene's germline CDR1 is SNHLY and CDR2 FYNNEI. The CDR3, as DNA: TGTGCCAGCAGGTCCGCAGATACGCAGTATTTT. Encoded protein: CASRSADTQYF.

This clone has just a few counts. The chain links TRBV6-5 to TRBJ2-7; 12 nucleotides agree with TRBD2. This CDR3 contains 15 residues. The germline CDR1 and CDR2 sequences are MNHEY and SVGAGI. The V and J ends lost 10 bases and 2 bases, in that order; junction bases with no gene match: 9. CDR3 in DNA: TGTGCCACGCGGTCTAGCGGGAGGGGTACCTACGAGCAGTACTTC. As protein: CATRSSGRGTYEQYF.

This chain links TRBV7-9 with TRBJ2-2, with D unresolved. Between the trimmed V and J ends, which lost 0 bases and 2 bases, there was a span of 4 bases. This CDR3 has 14 amino acids. Germline V CDR1 and CDR2: SEHNR, FQNEAQ (reference sequence). CDR3 protein: CASSLALNTGELFF. CDR3 nucleotide sequence: TGTGCCAGCAGCTTAGCGCTAAACACCGGGGAGCTGTTTTTT.

About this clone: Other DNA sequences from this sample encode an identical CDR3 as well. The rearrangement uses TRBV19 and TRBJ2-7, with D possibly matching TRBD2 (7 bases). This CDR3 spans 12 amino acids. The germline CDR1 and CDR2 sequences are LNHDA and SQIVND (reference sequence). Trimming took 3 bases from V and 6 from J, leaving 9 bases between them. CDR3 residues: CASSMGGLEQYF. CDR3 DNA: TGTGCCAGTAGTATGGGGGGGCTCGAGCAGTACTTC.

J is TRBJ2-7 and V is TRBV5-1, with 11 bases identical to TRBD2. V lost 3 bases, J lost 5 bases, and 10 bases stayed unmatched. CDR3 size: 16 residues. Germline CDR1 is SGHRS and CDR2 is YFSETQ. The chain's CDR3 is CASSSRSGRASHEQYF. The CDR3 DNA is TGCGCCAGCAGCTCCCGTAGCGGGAGGGCCAGTCACGAGCAGTACTTC.

This clone has just one count. The chain has TRBV18 and TRBJ2-5, with unresolved D. Per germline, CDR1 KGHSH and CDR2 LQKENI. Trimming removed 3 bases at V and 2 bases at J, with 4 bases between. The CDR3 is 12 amino acids. The CDR3 nucleotides are TGTGCCAGCTCACCCGTACAAGAGACCCAGTACTTC. It codes for CASSPVQETQYF.

Only a few counts were recorded for this clone. The V gene is TRBV2, the J gene TRBJ2-5, with 9 nucleotides matching TRBD2. The V segment lost 3 bases and the J segment 4 bases; nucleotides outside the gene matches: 12. CDR1 SNHLY and CDR2 FYNNEI come from the germline V gene. The CDR3 consists of 17 residues. In DNA, the CDR3 is TGTGCCAGCAGTGAGATAAAGACCTTACTAGCGGGAGAGACCCAGTACTTC. Its translation is CASSEIKTLLAGETQYF.

The chain joins TRBV5-1 to TRBJ2-2; the match to TRBD2 covers 15 bases. J lost 7 bases, V lost 4 bases, and 14 bases had no gene match. CDR3 length: 19 residues. Per germline, CDR1 SGHRS and CDR2 YFSETQ. CDR3 sequence reads: CASSLQPRTSGRADGELFF. The CDR3, as DNA: TGCGCCAGCAGCCTGCAGCCTCGGACTAGCGGGAGGGCCGACGGGGAGCTGTTTTTT.

J is TRBJ2-2 and V is TRBV19; 15 bases are shared with TRBD2. The germline CDR1 and CDR2 sequences are LNHDA and SQIVND (reference sequence). The CDR3 is 18 amino acids. Losses at the gene ends were 8 bases for V and 3 bases for J; bases not matched to a gene: 10. The DNA of the CDR3 is TGTGCCAGTGCATGGACTAGCGGGAGGGCCCTGGACACCGGGGAGCTGTTTTTT. Translating gives CASAWTSGRALDTGELFF.

V and J are TRBV23-1 and TRBJ1-2; the D gene is possibly TRBD1 (5 bases). TRBV23-1 has ORF status, its function being uncertain. The CDR3 is 14 amino acids. V lost 8 bases, J lost 3 bases, and 16 bases lay in between. CDR3 in amino acids: CASATRVMDYGYTF. CDR3 nucleotides: TGCGCCAGCGCGACCAGGGTAATGGACTATGGCTACACCTTC.

The genes are TRBV29-1 and TRBJ1-1; D is possibly TRBD1 (5 bases). The V end was cut by 8 bases, the J end by 1 base, with 14 bases between. Germline CDR1 and CDR2: SQVTM and ANQGSEA. This CDR3 spans 13 amino acids. For the CDR3, the DNA is TGCAGCTCCAAAAGTCAGGGGAACACTGAAGCTTTCTTT. Amino acids: CSSKSQGNTEAFF.

The chain combines TRBV21-1 with TRBJ1-1; the listed D gene, TRBD1, was not tested against the DNA. TRBV21-1 is a documented pseudogene. The CDR3 is 14 amino acids. This CDR3 reads CASSTMDTNTEAFF. CDR3 nucleotide sequence: TGTGCCAGCAGCACTATGGACACCAACACTGAAGCTTTCTTT.

This clone appeared a few times. V is TRBV19 and J is TRBJ2-1; 9 nucleotides line up with TRBD2. This CDR3 comprises 16 residues. Trimming at V came to 4 bases and at J to 4 bases, leaving 8 bases not matched to a gene. The germline CDR1 and CDR2 sequences are LNHDA and SQIVND (reference sequence). The CDR3 region is CASSTESGRMYNEQFF. The CDR3 DNA reads as TGTGCCAGTAGTACCGAAAGCGGGAGGATGTACAATGAGCAGTTCTTC. The full variable domain, with the rest looked up from reference TRBV19 and TRBJ2-1, is DGGITQSPKYLFRKEGQNVTLSCEQNLNHDAMYWYRQDPGQGLRLIYYSQIVNDFQKGDIAEGYSVSREKKESFPLTVTSAQKNPTAFYLCASSTESGRMYNEQFFGPGTRLTVL.

The sample holds one count of this clone. This chain uses TRBV7-9 with TRBJ1-2; possibly TRBD1 for D (5 bases). V was pared by 1 base and J by 2 bases, with 11 bases between. CDR1 SEHNR and CDR2 FQNEAQ come from the germline V gene (reference sequence). This CDR3 contains 15 residues. CDR3 amino acids: CASSLGGGKNYGYTF. The CDR3 DNA is TGTGCCAGCAGCTTAGGCGGGGGGAAAAACTATGGCTACACCTTC.

This rearrangement joins TRBV5-1 to TRBJ2-1; 9 bases align to TRBD1. Germline values: CDR1 SGHRS, CDR2 YFSETQ. V lost 0 bases, J lost 5 bases, and 3 bases stayed unmatched. The CDR3 loop spans 15 amino acids. The CDR3 reads CASSLEGTGHNEQFF. CDR3 nucleotides: TGCGCCAGCAGCTTGGAAGGGACAGGGCACAATGAGCAGTTCTTC.

This clone occurred once. This chain's CDR3 is CASSLGGRESSEQYF. The CDR3, as DNA: TGTGCCAGCAGCTTAGGGGGGCGGGAGAGCAGCGAGCAGTACTTC. This chain joins TRBV11-3 and TRBJ2-7; D may be TRBD2 (7 bases). The germline gives CDR1 SGHNT, CDR2 YENEEA. This CDR3 comprises 15 residues. The V and J ends lost 1 base and 6 bases respectively, with 16 bases between them.